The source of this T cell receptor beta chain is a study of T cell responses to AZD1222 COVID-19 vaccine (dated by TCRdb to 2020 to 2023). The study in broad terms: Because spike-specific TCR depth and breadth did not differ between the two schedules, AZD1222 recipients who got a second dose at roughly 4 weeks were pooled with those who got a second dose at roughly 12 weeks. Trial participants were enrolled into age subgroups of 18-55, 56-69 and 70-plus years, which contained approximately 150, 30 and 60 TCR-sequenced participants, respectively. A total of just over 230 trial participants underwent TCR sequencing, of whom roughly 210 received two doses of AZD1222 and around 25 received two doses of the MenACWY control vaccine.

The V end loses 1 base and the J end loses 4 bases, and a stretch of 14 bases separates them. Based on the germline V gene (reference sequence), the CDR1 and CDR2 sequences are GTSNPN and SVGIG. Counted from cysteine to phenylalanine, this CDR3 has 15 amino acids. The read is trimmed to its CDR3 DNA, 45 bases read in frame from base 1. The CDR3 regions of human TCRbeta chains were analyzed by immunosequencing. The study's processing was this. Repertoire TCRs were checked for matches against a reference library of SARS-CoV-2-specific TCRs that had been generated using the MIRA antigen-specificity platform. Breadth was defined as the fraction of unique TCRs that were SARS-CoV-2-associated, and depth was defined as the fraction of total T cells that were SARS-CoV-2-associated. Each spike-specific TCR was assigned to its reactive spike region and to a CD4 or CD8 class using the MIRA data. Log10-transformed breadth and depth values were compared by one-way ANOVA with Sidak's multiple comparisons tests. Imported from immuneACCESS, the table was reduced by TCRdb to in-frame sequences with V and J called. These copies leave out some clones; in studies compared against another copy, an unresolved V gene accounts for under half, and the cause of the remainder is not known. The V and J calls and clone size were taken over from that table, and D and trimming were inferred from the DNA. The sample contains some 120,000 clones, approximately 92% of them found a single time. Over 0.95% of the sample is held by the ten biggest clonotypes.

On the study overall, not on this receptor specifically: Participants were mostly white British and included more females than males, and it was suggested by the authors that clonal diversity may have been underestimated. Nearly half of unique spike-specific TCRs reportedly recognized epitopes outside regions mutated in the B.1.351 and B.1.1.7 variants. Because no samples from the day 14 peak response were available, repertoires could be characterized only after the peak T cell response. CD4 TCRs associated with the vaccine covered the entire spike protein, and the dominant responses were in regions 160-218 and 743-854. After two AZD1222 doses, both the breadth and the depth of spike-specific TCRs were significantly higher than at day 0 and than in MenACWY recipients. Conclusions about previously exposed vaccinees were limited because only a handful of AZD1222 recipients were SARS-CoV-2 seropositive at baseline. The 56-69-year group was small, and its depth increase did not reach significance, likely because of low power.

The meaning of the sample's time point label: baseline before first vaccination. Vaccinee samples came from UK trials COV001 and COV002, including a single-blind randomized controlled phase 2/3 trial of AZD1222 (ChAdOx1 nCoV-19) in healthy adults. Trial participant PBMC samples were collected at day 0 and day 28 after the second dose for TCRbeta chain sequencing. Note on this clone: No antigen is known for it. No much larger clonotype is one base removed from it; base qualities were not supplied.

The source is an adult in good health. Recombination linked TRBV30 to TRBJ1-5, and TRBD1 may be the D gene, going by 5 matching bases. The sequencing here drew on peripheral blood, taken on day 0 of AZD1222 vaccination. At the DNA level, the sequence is TGTGCCTGGAGTGCAGGAGGGACTGCTAATCAGCCCCAGCATTTT. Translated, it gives CAWSAGGTANQPQHF.